The 11 T cell receptor beta chains below all came from one sample that was sequenced in a study of Ad26.COV2.S vaccination and SARS-CoV-2 variants. The table came from immunoSEQ multiplex PCR; TCRdb's copy has only in-frame clones and leaves some out. The profile covers about 350,000 clones, with about 87% appearing a single time and approximately 5.9% taken by the ten largest. Documented treatment: roughly 19 received Ad26.COV2.S at low or high dose, single or two shots; about 5 received placebo; per-sample allocation not given. Vaccine and placebo recipients were sampled on day 63 after the first injection. Here the sequenced sample was peripheral blood, taken in a trial of Ad26.COV2.S vaccine versus placebo. Receptors were obtained from a person between 18 and 59 years old who received the Ad26.COV2.S COVID-19 vaccine or a placebo.

J is TRBJ1-5 and V is TRBV19; 7 bases are shared with TRBD1. CDR3 length: 16 amino acids. The J segment lost 7 bases and the V segment lost 4 bases, leaving 13 bases of the junction unmatched. Germline V CDR1 and CDR2: LNHDA, SQIVND (reference sequence). In DNA, the CDR3 is TGTGCCAGTAGTACCTATTACAGGGGAAGCGGGCAGCCCCAGCATTTT. Protein product: CASSTYYRGSGQPQHF.

This clone was observed once. The chain couples TRBV25-1 to TRBJ2-2, with TRBD1 matching over 9 bases. This CDR3 spans 15 amino acids. Germline loops: CDR1 MGHDK, CDR2 SYGVNS. Germline trimming cut 7 bases from V and 4 bases from J; bases unmatched to any gene: 7. CDR3 sequence reads: CASTNRGRGTGELFF. As DNA, the CDR3 is TGTGCCAGCACCAACAGGGGGCGCGGCACCGGGGAGCTGTTTTTT. The full variable domain, completed using reference TRBV25-1 and TRBJ2-2, is EADIYQTPRYLVIGTGKKITLECSQTMGHDKMYWYQQDPGMELHLIHYSYGVNSTEKGDLSSESTVSRIRTEHFPLTLESARPSHTSQYLCASTNRGRGTGELFFGEGSRLTVL.

The V and J genes are TRBV2 and TRBJ1-5; TRBD1 agrees at 9 bases. V shed 6 bases, J shed 1 base, and the junction held 4 bases outside the gene matches. This CDR3 is built from 15 residues. Per the germline V gene, CDR1 is SNHLY and CDR2 is FYNNEI. The CDR3 sequence: CASRTGTGSNQPQHF. CDR3 coding DNA: TGTGCCAGCAGAACCGGGACAGGGAGCAATCAGCCCCAGCATTTT.

The genes are TRBV3-1 (or the pseudogene TRBV3-2) and TRBJ2-3; the D is unclear. V dropped 0 bases and J dropped 3 bases, with 7 bases sitting between them. This CDR3 has 14 residues. Germline V gene data show CDR1 as LGHDT and CDR2 as YNNKEL (reference sequence). This CDR3 reads CASSQDLGTDTQYF. The CDR3 DNA follows: TGTGCCAGCAGCCAAGATCTCGGAACAGATACGCAGTATTTT.

This chain joins TRBV27 and TRBJ1-5, with no clear D. Germline V gene data show CDR1 as MNHEY and CDR2 as SMNVEV (reference sequence). The V and J ends lost 5 bases and 3 bases respectively, with 11 bases between them. The CDR3 loop spans 14 amino acids. CDR3: CASSPDMDNQPQHF. CDR3 bases: TGTGCCAGCAGTCCCGACATGGACAATCAGCCCCAGCATTTT.

This rearrangement joins TRBV7-2 to TRBJ1-1; no clear D gene. Germline CDR1 reads SGHTA; CDR2 reads FQGNSA. The V end lost 6 bases, the J end lost 1 base, and 18 bases lay between the germline ends. The CDR3 sequence is 16 residues long. The CDR3 DNA reads TGTGCCAGCAGACAGAACACGGGGAGTCCGAACACTGAAGCTTTCTTT. Translating gives CASRQNTGSPNTEAFF.

V is TRBV28 and J is TRBJ1-1; 9 positions match TRBD1. Trimming took 7 bases from V and 5 from J; bases not matched to a gene: 11. The V gene's germline CDR1 is MDHEN and CDR2 SYDVKM. There are 15 residues in the CDR3. CDR3 DNA: TGTGCCAGCACTGACCCGGGACAGGGTTCGACTGAAGCTTTCTTT. The encoded protein is CASTDPGQGSTEAFF. Based on the CDR3 plus reference TRBV28 and TRBJ1-1, the full variable domain is DVKVTQSSRYLVKRTGEKVFLECVQDMDHENMFWYRQDPGLGLRLIYFSYDVKMKEKGDIPEGYSVSREKKERFSLILESASTNQTSMYLCASTDPGQGSTEAFFGQGTRLTVV.

This chain uses TRBV5-1 with TRBJ2-2; 9 nucleotides align to TRBD1. Trimming at V came to 3 bases and at J to 5 bases, leaving 8 bases not matched to a gene. The CDR3 runs to 16 residues. Germline V gene data show CDR1 as SGHRS and CDR2 as YFSETQ. CDR3 region: CASSWGDREKTGELFF. DNA of the CDR3: TGCGCCAGCAGCTGGGGGGACAGGGAAAAGACCGGGGAGCTGTTTTTT.

The chain joins TRBV15 to TRBJ2-7; D perhaps matches TRBD1 (6 bases). Germline CDR1 reads LNHNV; CDR2 reads YYDKDF (reference sequence). V was pared by 1 base and J by 1 base, with 11 bases between. CDR3 size: 15 residues. The CDR3: CATSRGLDRSYEQYF. The CDR3 DNA reads TGTGCCACCAGCAGAGGCTTGGACAGATCCTACGAGCAGTACTTC. The complete variable domain, with remaining parts taken from reference TRBV15 and TRBJ2-7, reads DAMVIQNPRYQVTQFGKPVTLSCSQTLNHNVMYWYQQKSSQAPKLLFHYYDKDFNNEADTPDNFQSRRPNTSFCFLDIRSPGLGDTAMYLCATSRGLDRSYEQYFGPGTRLTVT.

This clone was seen only once. This sequence joins TRBV19 and TRBJ1-1, with a tentative D call TRBD1 (5 bases). The CDR3 is 16 residues long. Germline CDR1 reads LNHDA; CDR2 reads SQIVND (reference sequence). Trimming cost V 3 bases and J 0 bases, with 14 bases left between them. CDR3 DNA sequence: TGTGCCAGTAGTATGGGGGGTAGGGGAATGAACACTGAAGCTTTCTTT. Translating gives CASSMGGRGMNTEAFF.

In its sample, this clone was seen a few times. The chain combines TRBV2 with TRBJ2-7, with a tentative D call TRBD1 (6 bases). V lost 8 bases to trimming and J lost 4 bases, with 12 bases between them. The CDR3 has 12 residues. Per germline, CDR1 SNHLY and CDR2 FYNNEI. Written as DNA, the CDR3 is TGTGCCAGCGAGCAGGGGTCTTACGAGCAGTACTTC. This encodes CASEQGSYEQYF. Supplemented by reference TRBV2 and TRBJ2-7, the full variable domain reads EPEVTQTPSHQVTQMGQEVILRCVPISNHLYFYWYRQILGQKVEFLVSFYNNEISEKSEIFDDQFSVERPDGSNFTLKIRSTKLEDSAMYFCASEQGSYEQYFGPGTRLTVT.